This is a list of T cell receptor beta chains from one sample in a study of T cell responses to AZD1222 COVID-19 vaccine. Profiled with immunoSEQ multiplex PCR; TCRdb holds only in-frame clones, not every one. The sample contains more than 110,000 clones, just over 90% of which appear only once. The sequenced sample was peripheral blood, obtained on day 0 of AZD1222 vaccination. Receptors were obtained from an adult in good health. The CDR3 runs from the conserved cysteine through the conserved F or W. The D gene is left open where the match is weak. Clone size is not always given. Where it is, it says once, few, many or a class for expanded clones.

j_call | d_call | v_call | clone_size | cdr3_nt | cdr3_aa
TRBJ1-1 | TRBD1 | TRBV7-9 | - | TGTGCCAGCAGCCCAACAGGGGACGGAAACACTGAAGCTTTCTTT | CASSPTGDGNTEAFF
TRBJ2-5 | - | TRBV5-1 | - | TGCGCCAGCAGCTTGGCTGTATTGCAAGAGACCCAGTACTTC | CASSLAVLQETQYF
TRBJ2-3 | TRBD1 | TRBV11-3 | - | TGTGCCAGCAGCTTAGGGGGACAGAGCACAGATACGCAGTATTTT | CASSLGGQSTDTQYF
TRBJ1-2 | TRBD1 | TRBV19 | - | TGTGCCAGTGCAACCGGGACAGGGTCGATAAGTGGCTACACCTTC | CASATGTGSISGYTF
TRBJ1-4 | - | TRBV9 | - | TGTGCCAGCAGCGGGGTTGAGGAAAAACTGTTTTTT | CASSGVEEKLFF
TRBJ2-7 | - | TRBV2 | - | TGTGCCAGCAGTAGGACTAACTACGAGCAGTACTTC | CASSRTNYEQYF
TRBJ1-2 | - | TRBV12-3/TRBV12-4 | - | TGTGCCAGCAGCACGGACATTAACTATGGCTACACCTTC | CASSTDINYGYTF
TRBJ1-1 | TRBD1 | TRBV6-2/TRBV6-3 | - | TGTGCCAGCAGCGGGACAGTAAACACTGAAGCTTTCTTT | CASSGTVNTEAFF
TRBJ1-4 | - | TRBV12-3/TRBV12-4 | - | TGTGCCAGCAGGTCAGGACAATCCGAAAAACTGTTTTTT | CASRSGQSEKLFF
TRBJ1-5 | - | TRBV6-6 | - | TGTGCCAGCAGTTACTCACTGACAGGTCTCAATCAGCCCCAGCATTTT | CASSYSLTGLNQPQHF
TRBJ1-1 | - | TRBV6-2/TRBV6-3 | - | TGTGCCAGCAGCCAGGGAACTGAAGCTTTCTTT | CASSQGTEAFF
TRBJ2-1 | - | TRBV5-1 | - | TGCGCCAGCAGCGTCCCAAGGACCATAACATACAATGAGCAGTTCTTC | CASSVPRTITYNEQFF
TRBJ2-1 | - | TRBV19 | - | TGTGCCTTAATGGGCAATGAGCAGTTCTTC | CALMGNEQFF
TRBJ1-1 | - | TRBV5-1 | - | TGCGCCAGCAGCTTGGTTGCGATGAACACTGAAGCTTTCTTT | CASSLVAMNTEAFF
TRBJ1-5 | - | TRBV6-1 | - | TGTGCCAGCAGTGAAGGGGCTGGCAATCAGCCCCAGCATTTT | CASSEGAGNQPQHF
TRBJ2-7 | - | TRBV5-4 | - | TGTGCCAGCAGCTTGGACCCCGGGACGCCCTACGAGCAGTACTTC | CASSLDPGTPYEQYF
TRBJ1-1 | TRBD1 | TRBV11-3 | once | TGTGCCAGCAGCACCCTGGGAGGGGGCGTAGAAGCTTTCTTT | CASSTLGGGVEAFF
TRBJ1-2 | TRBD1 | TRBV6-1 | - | TGTGCCAGCAATGACTTGGGACAGGGATTAACGCGGGGCTACACCTTC | CASNDLGQGLTRGYTF
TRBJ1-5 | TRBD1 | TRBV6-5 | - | TGTGCCAGCAGTCGGACAGGGGTGCCCAATCAGCCCCAGCATTTT | CASSRTGVPNQPQHF
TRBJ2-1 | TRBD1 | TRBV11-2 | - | TGTGCCAGCAGCTTAGGGGGACAGGGGCTCTACAATGAGCAGTTCTTC | CASSLGGQGLYNEQFF
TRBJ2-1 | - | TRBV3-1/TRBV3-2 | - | TGTGCCAGCAGCCAATCGGGGACCGGCAATGAGCAGTTCTTC | CASSQSGTGNEQFF
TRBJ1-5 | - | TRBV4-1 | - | TGCGCCAGCAGCCCCCACTCCGCGTATCAGCCCCAGCATTTT | CASSPHSAYQPQHF
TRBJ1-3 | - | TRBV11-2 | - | TGTGCCAGCAGCGACAGTACAGGGCCCGTCTCTGGAAACACCATATATTTT | CASSDSTGPVSGNTIYF
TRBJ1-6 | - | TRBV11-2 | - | TGTGCCAGCAGCTTCTTGGGGTCGCGGGATTCACCCCTCCACTTT | CASSFLGSRDSPLHF
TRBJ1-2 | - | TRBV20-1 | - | TGCAGTGCTATGGCACGCTATGGCTACACCTTC | CSAMARYGYTF
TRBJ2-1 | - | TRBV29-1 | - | TGCAGCGTTGAATCAGGCACCCACAATGAGCAGTTCTTC | CSVESGTHNEQFF
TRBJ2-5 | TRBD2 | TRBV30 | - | TGTGCCTGGAATAGCGGGGTGAAAGAGACCCAGTACTTC | CAWNSGVKETQYF